This entry lists 24 T cell receptor beta chains sequenced from one sample in a study of identical twins. TCRdb re-called the 5' RACE reads through MiXCR, storing one row per CDR3 protein. The sample has hundreds of thousands of distinct CDR3 sequences; 10% to 15% are singletons. These records were also assigned to another study, of yellow fever vaccine responses in identical twins.

Sequencing input: PBMCs. The source of these receptors is a woman aged 18-29 years in good health.

A few counts support this clonotype. This chain uses TRBV6-5 with TRBJ1-5; 9 bases map to TRBD1. This CDR3 has 17 residues. J was trimmed by 0 bases and V by 4 bases; bases with no gene match: 7. Germline V lookup: CDR1 MNHEY, CDR2 SVGAGI. DNA for the CDR3: TGTGCCAGCAGTTGGGGACAGGGAGGTAGTAGCAATCAGCCCCAGCATTTT. It translates to CASSWGQGGSSNQPQHF.

The rearrangement joins TRBV10-3 to TRBJ2-7, with a tentative D call TRBD2 (5 bases). The germline V and J ends were trimmed by 4 bases and 0 bases, with 7 bases remaining between them. The germline CDR1 and CDR2 sequences are ENHRY and SYGVKD. The CDR3 consists of 13 residues. The CDR3 DNA reads as TGTGCCATCAGTGTCGGGGACTCCTACGAGCAGTACTTC. It is translated as CAISVGDSYEQYF.

J is TRBJ2-5 and V is TRBV27, with TRBD1 matching over 9 bases. The V and J ends lost 9 bases and 4 bases, in that order; junction bases with no gene match: 9. The CDR3 totals 14 residues. The germline CDR1 and CDR2 sequences are MNHEY and SMNVEV (reference sequence). CDR3 loop: CASSGTGIGETQYF. The DNA of the CDR3 is TGTGCCAGTTCCGGGACAGGGATAGGAGAGACCCAGTACTTC.

The gene calls are TRBV25-1 and TRBJ2-7, with 13 bases lining up with TRBD2. The CDR3 covers 13 residues. The germline V gene encodes CDR1 MGHDK and CDR2 SYGVNS. The trim removed 6 bases at V and 7 bases at J, leaving 3 bases unmatched. The CDR3 protein is CASRLAGGREQYF. CDR3 DNA: TGTGCCAGCAGACTAGCGGGAGGGCGGGAGCAGTACTTC.

This clonotype has only a few counts. J is TRBJ2-2 and V is TRBV7-9; unclear D gene. Trimming took off 5 bases at V and 4 bases at J, with 17 bases between the two ends. Germline values: CDR1 SEHNR, CDR2 FQNEAQ (reference sequence). The CDR3 extends over 16 amino acids. CDR3 nucleotide sequence: TGTGCCAGCAGCCCCGGGTTGGGTGGCTCCACCGGGGAGCTGTTTTTT. Amino acid sequence: CASSPGLGGSTGELFF.

This clonotype was found many times. This chain uses TRBV12-3 or TRBV12-4 with TRBJ1-1; TRBD1 is a possible D gene (5 bases). The CDR3 is 13 residues long. V was clipped by 5 bases and J by 8 bases, with 15 bases between them. This CDR3 is CASSLLGPKEAFF. The CDR3 region has the DNA TGTGCCAGCAGTCTACTGGGGCCGAAGGAAGCTTTCTTT.

This clonotype was seen more than once but under ten times. This chain links TRBV25-1 with TRBJ2-7; TRBD1 matches at 9 bases. The CDR3 has 13 residues. Trimming removed 6 bases from V and 6 bases from J; junction bases left unmatched: 6. From germline, CDR1 is MGHDK and CDR2 SYGVNS. This CDR3 is CASRGQGLIEQYF. The DNA for the CDR3 is TGTGCCAGCAGAGGACAGGGGCTAATCGAGCAGTACTTC.

This chain links TRBV11-2 with TRBJ2-7, with D hard to call. Trimming removed 5 bases at V and 4 bases at J, with 12 bases between. Germline values: CDR1 SGHAT, CDR2 FQNNGV. The CDR3 is 13 residues long. The CDR3 reads CASSIGLSYEQYV. The CDR3 region has the DNA TGTGCCAGCAGCATTGGCCTCTCTTACGAGCAGTACGTC.

The chain employs TRBV10-3 and TRBJ2-4; perhaps TRBD2 as D (6 bases). Germline V CDR1 and CDR2: ENHRY, SYGVKD. Trimming pared 2 bases from V and 8 bases from J, leaving 13 bases between. The CDR3 contains 14 residues. Here the CDR3 reads CAISEGPGVDIQYF. CDR3 sequence (DNA): TGTGCCATCAGTGAGGGACCGGGAGTAGACATTCAGTACTTC.

This clonotype came up a few times. The CDR3 nucleotides are TGTGCCAGCAGCCAGAGGTGGGGCACTGAAGCTTTCTTT. As protein: CASSQRWGTEAFF. The chain recombines TRBV7-9 with TRBJ1-1; D is uncertain. Germline V CDR1 and CDR2: SEHNR, FQNEAQ (reference sequence). V lost 5 bases to trimming and J lost 4 bases, with 11 bases between them. The CDR3 totals 13 residues.

In its sample, this clonotype was seen a few times. The chain employs TRBV5-1 and TRBJ2-2, with 7 bases lining up with TRBD1. In germline, CDR1 is SGHRS, CDR2 YFSETQ. Trimming at V came to 4 bases and at J to 0 bases, leaving 12 bases not matched to a gene. The CDR3 runs to 18 residues. In nucleotides, the CDR3 is TGCGCCAGCAGCCCGAGGCCCCCGGACAGGCCGAACACCGGGGAGCTGTTTTTT. It translates to CASSPRPPDRPNTGELFF. Combining the CDR3 with reference TRBV5-1 and TRBJ2-2 gives the whole variable domain KAGVTQTPRYLIKTRGQQVTLSCSPISGHRSVSWYQQTPGQGLQFLFEYFSETQRNKGNFPGRFSGRQFSNSRSEMNVSTLELGDSALYLCASSPRPPDRPNTGELFFGEGSRLTVL.

V and J are TRBV28 and TRBJ2-7, with D possibly being TRBD1 (5 bases). The germline CDR1 and CDR2 sequences are MDHEN and SYDVKM. Trimming removed 6 bases at V and 3 bases at J, with 15 bases between. This CDR3 has 14 amino acids. DNA of the CDR3: TGTGCCAGCAGCCCCCAGGGATCCTTCTACGAGCAGTACTTC. Translating it yields CASSPQGSFYEQYF.

This clonotype was observed many times. The J gene is TRBJ2-2, the V gene TRBV4-1, with no clear D. The V end lost 0 bases, the J end lost 6 bases, and 11 bases lay between the germline ends. CDR1 is MGHRA, CDR2 YSYEKL, per germline. The CDR3 extends over 15 amino acids. The CDR3 DNA sequence: TGCGCCAGCAGCCAAGAATGGGAAGCCCCCGGGGAGCTGTTTTTT. Its protein product is CASSQEWEAPGELFF.

The rearrangement uses TRBV11-2 and TRBJ2-1; no clear D gene. Germline V gene lookup returns CDR1 SGHAT and CDR2 FQNNGV. The V end lost 5 bases, the J end lost 10 bases, and 9 bases lay between the germline ends. CDR3 length: 11 amino acids. DNA for the CDR3: TGTGCCAGCAGCCGGAGCATCGAGCAGTTCTTC. It is translated as CASSRSIEQFF.

The chain employs TRBV20-1 and TRBJ2-1; D unclear. Germline V CDR1 and CDR2: DFQATT, SNEGSKA (reference sequence). Deletions cut 4 bases from V and 7 bases from J, with 14 bases between. The CDR3 spans 13 residues. In DNA, the CDR3 is TGCAGTGCTATTTTCGGTCTTAGGAATGAGCAGTTCTTC. Translation: CSAIFGLRNEQFF.

The genes are TRBV20-1 and TRBJ2-7; D perhaps matches TRBD1 (5 bases). The CDR3 is 12 amino acids. Trimming took off 4 bases at V and 2 bases at J, with 9 bases between the two ends. Looked up from germline, CDR1 is DFQATT and CDR2 is SNEGSKA (reference sequence). The CDR3 sequence is CSATQGPYEQYV. Here the CDR3 DNA reads TGCAGTGCTACGCAGGGCCCCTACGAGCAGTACGTC.

The chain recombines TRBV6-5 with TRBJ2-7, with D perhaps matching TRBD1 (6 bases). V lost 4 bases to trimming and J lost 6 bases, with 16 bases between them. This CDR3 is 14 amino acids long. Germline V gene data show CDR1 as MNHEY and CDR2 as SVGAGI. Here the CDR3 reads CASSFDRDTGEQYF. CDR3 nucleotide sequence: TGTGCCAGCAGTTTCGACCGGGACACCGGCGAGCAGTACTTC.

The J gene is TRBJ2-7, the V gene TRBV12-3 or TRBV12-4, with D possibly TRBD1 on 5 matching bases. Between the trimmed V and J ends, which lost 7 bases and 2 bases, there was a span of 12 bases. The length of the CDR3 is 13 residues. CDR3 sequence reads: CASTLGDTYEQYF. The CDR3 nucleotides read TGTGCCAGCACCTTAGGGGATACCTACGAGCAGTACTTC.

This clonotype has just a few counts. The chain uses TRBV20-1 and TRBJ1-6; D gene unclear. Trimming took 6 bases from V and 7 from J, leaving 19 bases between them. The CDR3 extends over 15 amino acids. Germline assignment: CDR1 DFQATT and CDR2 SNEGSKA (reference sequence). CDR3 region: CSAIDGIRANSPLHF. DNA of the CDR3: TGCAGTGCCATCGATGGAATCCGGGCAAATTCACCCCTCCACTTT.

The chain employs TRBV7-6 and TRBJ2-7; D call uncertain. The V end was cut by 3 bases, the J end by 3 bases, with 9 bases between. The CDR3 loop spans 13 amino acids. Germline lookup yields CDR1 SGHVS and CDR2 FNYEAQ. The CDR3 protein is CASSLNYFYEQYF. As DNA, the CDR3 is TGTGCCAGCAGCTTGAACTACTTCTACGAGCAGTACTTC.

The chain is built from TRBV19 and TRBJ2-2, with 9 bases lining up with TRBD2. The V gene end was trimmed by 9 bases and the J gene end by 3 bases; junction bases not matched to a gene: 5. Per germline, CDR1 LNHDA and CDR2 SQIVND (reference sequence). The CDR3 length is 14 residues. CDR3 protein: CASTSGWYTGELFF. The CDR3 DNA reads TGTGCCAGCACTAGCGGGTGGTACACCGGGGAGCTGTTTTTT. The complete variable domain, with remaining parts taken from reference TRBV19 and TRBJ2-2, reads DGGITQSPKYLFRKEGQNVTLSCEQNLNHDAMYWYRQDPGQGLRLIYYSQIVNDFQKGDIAEGYSVSREKKESFPLTVTSAQKNPTAFYLCASTSGWYTGELFFGEGSRLTVL.

This clonotype was counted between two and nine times. J is TRBJ2-4 and V is TRBV4-1; no definite D call. CDR3 length: 14 amino acids. The V gene's germline CDR1 is MGHRA and CDR2 YSYEKL. V was clipped by 1 base and J by 6 bases, with 10 bases between them. The CDR3 bases are TGCGCCAGCAGCCAAGCCAACGAGTTAAACATTCAGTACTTC. This gives the protein CASSQANELNIQYF.

This rearrangement joins TRBV15 to TRBJ2-5, with D perhaps being TRBD1 or TRBD2 (6 bases each). Germline loops: CDR1 LNHNV, CDR2 YYDKDF (reference sequence). CDR3 length: 16 amino acids. V was pared by 3 bases and J by 5 bases, with 19 bases between. The CDR3 sequence: CATSRPGVQGSETQYF. CDR3 nucleotide sequence: TGTGCCACCAGCAGGCCGGGGGTACAGGGATCGGAGACCCAGTACTTC.

J is TRBJ2-1 and V is TRBV5-1; the D gene could be TRBD1 or TRBD2 (5 bases each). The CDR3 runs 17 residues. V dropped 0 bases and J dropped 3 bases, with 16 bases sitting between them. From germline, CDR1 is SGHRS and CDR2 YFSETQ. CDR3 bases: TGCGCCAGCAGCTTGGTCGAGGGGCCCCTAGTCTACAATGAGCAGTTCTTC. Protein sequence: CASSLVEGPLVYNEQFF. Combining the CDR3 with reference TRBV5-1 and TRBJ2-1 gives the whole variable domain KAGVTQTPRYLIKTRGQQVTLSCSPISGHRSVSWYQQTPGQGLQFLFEYFSETQRNKGNFPGRFSGRQFSNSRSEMNVSTLELGDSALYLCASSLVEGPLVYNEQFFGPGTRLTVL.